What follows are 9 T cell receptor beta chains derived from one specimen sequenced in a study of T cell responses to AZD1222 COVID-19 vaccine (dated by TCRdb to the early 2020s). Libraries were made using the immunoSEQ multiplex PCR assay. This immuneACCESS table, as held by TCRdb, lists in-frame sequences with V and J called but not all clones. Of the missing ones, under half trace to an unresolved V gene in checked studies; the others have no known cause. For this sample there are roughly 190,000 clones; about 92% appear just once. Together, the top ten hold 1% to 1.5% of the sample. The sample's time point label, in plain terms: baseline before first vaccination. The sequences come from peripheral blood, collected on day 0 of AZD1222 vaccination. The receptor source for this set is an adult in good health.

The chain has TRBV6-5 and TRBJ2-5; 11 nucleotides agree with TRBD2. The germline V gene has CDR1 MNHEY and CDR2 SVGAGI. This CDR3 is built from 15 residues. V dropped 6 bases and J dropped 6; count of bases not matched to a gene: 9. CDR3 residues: CASSLGTSGFQTQYF. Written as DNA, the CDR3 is TGTGCCAGCAGCCTCGGGACTAGCGGATTTCAGACCCAGTACTTC.

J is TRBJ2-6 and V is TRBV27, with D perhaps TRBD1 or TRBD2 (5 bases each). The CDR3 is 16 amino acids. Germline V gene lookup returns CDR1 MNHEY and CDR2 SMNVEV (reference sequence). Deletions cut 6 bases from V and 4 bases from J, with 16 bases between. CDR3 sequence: CASRSNWGSGANVLTF. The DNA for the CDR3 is TGTGCCAGCAGATCGAACTGGGGGTCCGGGGCCAACGTCCTGACTTTC.

The CDR3 nucleotides are TGTGCCAGCAGTTACATACTCAACACTGAAGCTTTCTTT. The encoded protein is CASSYILNTEAFF. The chain joins TRBV6-5 to TRBJ1-1; no firm D call. V was clipped by 2 bases and J by 2 bases, with 6 bases between them. CDR1 MNHEY and CDR2 SVGAGI come from the germline V gene. CDR3 length equals 13 residues.

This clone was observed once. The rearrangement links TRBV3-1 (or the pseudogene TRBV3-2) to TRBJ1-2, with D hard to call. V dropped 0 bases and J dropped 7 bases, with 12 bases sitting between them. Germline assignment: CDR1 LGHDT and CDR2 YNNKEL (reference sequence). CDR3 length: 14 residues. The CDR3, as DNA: TGTGCCAGCAGCCAAGATACTGGGTCTCTTGGCTACACCTTC. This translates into CASSQDTGSLGYTF.

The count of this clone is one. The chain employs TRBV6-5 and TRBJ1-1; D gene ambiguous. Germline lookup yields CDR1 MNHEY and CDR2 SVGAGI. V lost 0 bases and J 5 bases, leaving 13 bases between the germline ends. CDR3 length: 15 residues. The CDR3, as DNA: TGTGCCAGCAGTTACTCGGCCAGAGTCGAGACTGAAGCTTTCTTT. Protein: CASSYSARVETEAFF.

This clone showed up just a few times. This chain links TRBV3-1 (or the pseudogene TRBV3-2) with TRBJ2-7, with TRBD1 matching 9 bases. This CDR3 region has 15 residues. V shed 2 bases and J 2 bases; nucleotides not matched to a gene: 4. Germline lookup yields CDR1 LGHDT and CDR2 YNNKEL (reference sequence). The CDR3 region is CASSQTGTGPYEQYF. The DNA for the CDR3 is TGTGCCAGCAGCCAAACCGGGACAGGGCCCTACGAGCAGTACTTC.

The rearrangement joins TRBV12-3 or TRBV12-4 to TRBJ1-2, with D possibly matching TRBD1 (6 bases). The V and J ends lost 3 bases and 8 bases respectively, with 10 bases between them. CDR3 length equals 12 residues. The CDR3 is CASSFGQGGYTF. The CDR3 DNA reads TGTGCCAGCAGTTTTGGTCAGGGGGGCTACACCTTC.

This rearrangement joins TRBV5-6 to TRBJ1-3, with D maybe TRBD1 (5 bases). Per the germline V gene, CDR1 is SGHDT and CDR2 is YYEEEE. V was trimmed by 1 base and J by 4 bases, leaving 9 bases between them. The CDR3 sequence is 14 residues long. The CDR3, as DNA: TGTGCCAGCAGCTTGTCAGGGAAAGGAAACACCATATATTTT. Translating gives CASSLSGKGNTIYF.

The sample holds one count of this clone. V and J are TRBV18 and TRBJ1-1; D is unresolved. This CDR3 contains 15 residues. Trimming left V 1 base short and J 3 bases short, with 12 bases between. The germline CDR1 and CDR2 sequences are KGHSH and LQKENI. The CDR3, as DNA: TGTGCCAGCTCACCACAAAACTCGGCCGACACTGAAGCTTTCTTT. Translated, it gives CASSPQNSADTEAFF.